These 11 T cell receptor beta chains came from one sample sequenced in a study of cytomegalovirus exposure and HLA in healthy donors. The primer mix had 60 Vbeta and 13 Jbeta primers. Produced via immunoSEQ multiplex PCR; TCRdb's table is partial and in-frame only. The sample records about 110,000 clones, 70% to 85% being singletons. The specimen sequenced was PBMCs. The receptors shown here come from a male donor in good health and CMV-seronegative.

This chain links TRBV6-1 with TRBJ2-5; a weak D match, TRBD2 (5 bases). The V gene lost 5 bases and the J gene lost 11 bases, with 18 bases spanning the gap. Germline V gives CDR1 MNHNS, CDR2 SASEGT. This CDR3 is built from 13 residues. The CDR3: CASSRQGGWEQYF. The DNA of the CDR3 is TGTGCCAGCAGTCGACAAGGCGGGTGGGAGCAGTACTTC.

The chain carries TRBV30 and TRBJ2-5; 8 bases line up with TRBD2. The DNA end favors TRBJ2-7, so the J call may be wrong. The length of the CDR3 is 12 residues. CDR1 is GTSNPN and CDR2 is SVGIG in the germline V gene (reference sequence). This CDR3 reads CAWLSGNHEQYF. CDR3 nucleotides: TGTGCCTGGCTTAGCGGGAACCACGAGCAGTACTTC.

This clone was seen a handful of times. The rearrangement links TRBV5-4 to TRBJ2-1; no clear D. Germline V gene sequence: CDR1 SGHNT, CDR2 YYREEE (reference sequence). The CDR3 sequence is 14 residues long. V lost 5 bases and J 1 base, leaving 10 bases between the germline ends. The CDR3 protein is CASRYLGSYNEQFF. CDR3 nucleotides: TGTGCCAGCAGATATCTAGGTTCCTACAATGAGCAGTTCTTC.

This chain joins TRBV27 and TRBJ1-4; 8 nucleotides agree with TRBD1. The trim removed 5 bases at V and 8 bases at J, leaving 7 bases unmatched. Germline V gene sequence: CDR1 MNHEY, CDR2 SMNVEV (reference sequence). The CDR3 contains 14 residues. CDR3 in amino acids: CASSEDRAKEKLFF. Here the CDR3 DNA reads TGTGCCAGCAGTGAGGACAGGGCCAAGGAAAAACTGTTTTTT.

The rearrangement links TRBV7-9 to TRBJ2-2; 7 positions agree with TRBD1. The V segment lost 5 bases and the J segment 9 bases; nucleotides outside the gene matches: 12. This CDR3 region has 15 residues. From germline, CDR1 is SEHNR and CDR2 FQNEAQ (reference sequence). In nucleotides, the CDR3 is TGTGCCAGCAGCCCATTACGGGACAGTACCCGGGAGCTGTTTTTT. This sequence encodes CASSPLRDSTRELFF.

V gene TRBV30 combines with J gene TRBJ2-3; D might be TRBD2 (7 bases). V was clipped by 4 bases and J by 2 bases, with 13 bases between them. This CDR3 comprises 14 residues. CDR1 and CDR2 from the germline V gene are GTSNPN and SVGIG (reference sequence). The CDR3 DNA follows: TGTGCCTGGACGGGGGGCGCAAACACAGATACGCAGTATTTT. Amino acid sequence: CAWTGGANTDTQYF.

This clone was detected a few times. The gene calls are TRBV16 and TRBJ2-3; no firm D call. Germline V gene sequence: CDR1 KGHSY, CDR2 FQNENV. V was cut by 0 bases and J by 4 bases, with 5 bases left in between. This CDR3 comprises 13 residues. In DNA form, the CDR3 reads TGTGCCAGCAGCCAATCGAGCGCAGATACGCAGTATTTT. Protein: CASSQSSADTQYF.

The count of this clone is one. This chain uses TRBV19 with TRBJ2-5, with TRBD2 identical over 7 bases. The germline V gene has CDR1 LNHDA and CDR2 SQIVND (reference sequence). Germline trimming cut 5 bases from V and 5 bases from J; bases unmatched to any gene: 11. The length of the CDR3 is 15 residues. CDR3: CASSPLTSISETQYF. CDR3 in DNA: TGTGCCAGTAGTCCGCTGACTAGCATATCGGAGACCCAGTACTTC.

The chain carries TRBV29-1 and TRBJ2-5; 8 bases are a match to TRBD2. The assigned J gene may be wrong: the sequence end matches TRBJ2-7 better. CDR3 length equals 13 residues. Per germline, CDR1 SQVTM and CDR2 ANQGSEA. CDR3: CSAQRTSSSEQYF. The CDR3 nucleotides are TGCAGCGCCCAAAGGACTAGCTCAAGCGAGCAGTACTTC.

CDR3 protein: CASSTRDTDTGELFF. The CDR3 DNA is TGCGCCAGCAGCACCCGGGACACCGACACCGGGGAGCTGTTTTTT. V and J are TRBV5-1 and TRBJ2-2; D might be TRBD1 (6 bases). The CDR3 spans 15 residues. V was clipped by 4 bases and J by 3 bases, with 13 bases between them. Germline V gene data show CDR1 as SGHRS and CDR2 as YFSETQ.

This chain connects TRBV7-9 to TRBJ2-2; weak D call: TRBD1 (6 bases). Trimming took off 5 bases at V and 5 bases at J, with 24 bases between the two ends. Germline assignment: CDR1 SEHNR and CDR2 FQNEAQ (reference sequence). This CDR3 region has 18 residues. The chain's CDR3 is CASSRGRTVGTKTGELFF. The CDR3 coding sequence is TGTGCCAGCAGCCGGGGACGGACAGTGGGGACCAAAACCGGGGAGCTGTTTTTT.